The 16 T cell receptor beta chains below come from one sample, sequenced in a study of blood T cell repertoires in COVID-19. Clones were read by immunoSEQ multiplex PCR, and TCRdb kept only the in-frame ones, dropping some. The sample carries more than 100,000 clones, just over 85% recorded once. Sequenced input: peripheral blood. All receptors derive from a man aged 40-49 years with acute or convalescent COVID-19.

This chain joins TRBV30 and TRBJ1-5; D might be TRBD1 (6 bases). Germline CDR1 and CDR2: GTSNPN and SVGIG (reference sequence). V shed 1 base and J shed 4 bases, with 8 bases lying between them. The CDR3 is 13 residues long. Here the CDR3 DNA reads TGTGCCTGGAGTGGTACAGGGAATCAGCCCCAGCATTTT. The encoded protein is CAWSGTGNQPQHF.

The chain uses TRBV11-2 and TRBJ2-3; TRBD1 matches 8 bases. CDR1 and CDR2 from the germline V gene are SGHAT and FQNNGV. The CDR3 is 16 amino acids. V trimming: 5 bases; J trimming: 2 bases; junction bases outside the gene matches: 9. The CDR3 is CASSPRTGWSTDTQYF. The CDR3 nucleotides are TGTGCCAGCAGCCCCCGGACAGGGTGGTCCACAGATACGCAGTATTTT.

This clone has just a few counts. This chain links TRBV11-3 with TRBJ2-2; 7 positions agree with TRBD1. V lost 5 bases to trimming and J lost 1 base; unmatched junction nucleotides: 4. CDR1 and CDR2 from the germline V gene are SGHNT and YENEEA. The CDR3 totals 15 residues. In nucleotides, the CDR3 is TGTGCCAGCAGCCTAAGGACAGGGAACACCGGGGAGCTGTTTTTT. It codes for CASSLRTGNTGELFF.

V usage is TRBV19 and J usage is TRBJ1-5; D perhaps matches TRBD1 (5 bases). Per germline, CDR1 LNHDA and CDR2 SQIVND (reference sequence). The CDR3 contains 14 residues. The V end lost 0 bases, the J end lost 7 bases, and 10 bases lay between the germline ends. CDR3 sequence: CASSIDRGGQPQHF. The CDR3 DNA sequence: TGTGCCAGTAGTATAGATAGGGGAGGCCAGCCCCAGCATTTT.

Notes on this clone: The germline gene is not matched at one end of the junction; a read error may be the cause. The chain employs TRBV4-2 and TRBJ1-1; D is ambiguous. Germline V lookup: CDR1 LGHNA, CDR2 YNFKEQ. The CDR3 extends over 14 amino acids. In DNA form, the CDR3 reads TGTACCAGCAGCCAAGATGTAGTGAACACTGAAGCTTTCTTT. As protein: CTSSQDVVNTEAFF.

This chain connects TRBV19 to TRBJ2-4; 7 bases match TRBD1. There are 17 residues in the CDR3. V gave up 9 bases and J gave up 4 bases; unmatched junction bases: 18. CDR1 LNHDA and CDR2 SQIVND come from the germline V gene (reference sequence). CDR3 sequence: CASKTPRSQGEKNIQYF. The CDR3 DNA reads as TGTGCCAGCAAGACGCCCCGAAGCCAGGGGGAAAAAAACATTCAGTACTTC.

The chain joins TRBV15 to TRBJ1-3, with a tentative D call TRBD1 (5 bases). Germline V gives CDR1 LNHNV, CDR2 YYDKDF (reference sequence). The CDR3 runs to 13 residues. The germline V and J ends were trimmed by 2 bases and 4 bases, with 6 bases remaining between them. CDR3: CATSRPGGNTIYF. In DNA, the CDR3 is TGTGCCACCAGCAGACCAGGGGGAAACACCATATATTTT.

This rearrangement joins TRBV7-2 to TRBJ2-7; 7 bases agree with TRBD2. The J segment lost 3 bases and the V segment lost 1 base, leaving 9 bases of the junction unmatched. CDR3 length: 16 amino acids. Germline V gives CDR1 SGHTA, CDR2 FQGNSA. Here the CDR3 DNA reads TGTGCCAGCAGCTTAGACTGGACTAGTGGAGGCTACGAGCAGTACTTC. Its protein is CASSLDWTSGGYEQYF. The whole variable domain, filled in from reference TRBV7-2 and TRBJ2-7, reads GAGVSQSPSNKVTEKGKDVELRCDPISGHTALYWYRQSLGQGLEFLIYFQGNSAPDKSGLPSDRFSAERTGGSVSTLTIQRTQQEDSAVYLCASSLDWTSGGYEQYFGPGTRLTVT.

This chain joins TRBV30 and TRBJ2-2, with 9 bases lining up with TRBD2. This CDR3 is 17 amino acids long. V was clipped by 0 bases and J by 6 bases; unmatched bases: 11. Germline CDR1 reads GTSNPN; CDR2 reads SVGIG (reference sequence). Written as DNA, the CDR3 is TGTGCCTGGAGTGTTTGGCGGGGGGGCCTGAGGTCCGGGGAGCTGTTTTTT. The encoded protein is CAWSVWRGGLRSGELFF.

The J gene is TRBJ1-2, the V gene TRBV27; 7 bases line up with TRBD1. The CDR3 length is 13 residues. In germline, CDR1 is MNHEY, CDR2 SMNVEV (reference sequence). The V gene end was trimmed by 6 bases and the J gene end by 3 bases; junction bases not matched to a gene: 4. The chain's CDR3 is CASRPGQHYGYTF. CDR3 bases: TGTGCCAGCAGGCCGGGACAGCACTATGGCTACACCTTC.

This clone occurred a few times. The J gene is TRBJ1-1, the V gene TRBV7-2; D not resolved. The CDR3 spans 13 residues. Germline V gene data show CDR1 as SGHTA and CDR2 as FQGNSA. V was pared by 5 bases and J by 1 base, with 8 bases between. The CDR3 DNA sequence: TGTGCCAGCAGCCGTGACAAGAACACTGAAGCTTTCTTT. This sequence encodes CASSRDKNTEAFF.

The V gene is TRBV30, the J gene TRBJ2-7, with unresolved D. Per the germline V gene, CDR1 is GTSNPN and CDR2 is SVGIG (reference sequence). The CDR3 has 14 residues. V gave up 7 bases and J gave up 3 bases, with 19 bases separating them. The CDR3 DNA reads as TGTGCCTTTTTTCCACACCGTGGTGGCTACGAGCAGTACTTC. Protein: CAFFPHRGGYEQYF.

This chain uses TRBV6-1 with TRBJ1-1; 9 bases map to TRBD1. The germline CDR1 and CDR2 sequences are MNHNS and SASEGT. After removal of 3 bases from V and 5 bases from J, the junction contained 4 bases not matched to a gene. The CDR3 sequence is 14 residues long. The CDR3 is CASSEGTGRTEAFF. The CDR3 DNA is TGTGCCAGCAGTGAGGGGACAGGGAGGACTGAAGCTTTCTTT.

The chain carries TRBV29-1 and TRBJ2-1; 7 positions agree with TRBD1. This CDR3 has 11 amino acids. The J segment lost 10 bases and the V segment lost 7 bases, leaving 7 bases of the junction unmatched. Germline CDR1 is SQVTM and CDR2 is ANQGSEA. CDR3 in DNA: TGCAGCGCCAACAGGGGAACGGAGCAGTTCTTC. Its translation: CSANRGTEQFF.

This clone is a singleton in its sample. The chain combines TRBV4-2 with TRBJ2-1; the D is unclear. The germline gives CDR1 LGHNA, CDR2 YNFKEQ. CDR3 size: 15 residues. V was pared by 1 base and J by 5 bases, with 12 bases between. Written as DNA, the CDR3 is TGTGCCAGCAGCCAAGTTGGAAATAGCAACAATGAGCAGTTCTTC. Residues: CASSQVGNSNNEQFF.

The chain is built from TRBV3-1 (or the pseudogene TRBV3-2) and TRBJ2-5; 8 positions agree with TRBD2. Germline trimming cut 4 bases from V and 5 bases from J; bases unmatched to any gene: 6. This CDR3 has 14 amino acids. Germline V lookup: CDR1 LGHDT, CDR2 YNNKEL (reference sequence). The CDR3 nucleotides read TGTGCCAGCAGCCGGTTAGCGGGGCAGGAGACCCAGTACTTC. Protein product: CASSRLAGQETQYF.